A single T cell receptor beta chain is shown here with its context. The germline V and J ends were trimmed by 1 base and 0 bases, with 11 bases remaining between them. The CDR3 consists of 15 residues. Germline V gene data show CDR1 as SGHRS and CDR2 as YFSETQ. The repertoire was sequenced with immunoSEQ multiplex PCR; TCRdb's copy has only in-frame clones and lacks some. This table holds about 35,000 clones, around four fifths found once. This sample is drawn from a study of OX40 agonist ivuxolimab in advanced cancers. The input for sequencing was CD4+ or CD8+ T cells sorted from blood, taken in a trial of the OX40 agonist ivuxolimab. The J gene is TRBJ2-7, the V gene TRBV5-1, with TRBD2 as a possible D gene (6 bases). This TCR derives from an adult with an advanced solid tumor such as melanoma, head and neck, liver or kidney cancer. The CDR3 sequence is CASSLSGGSSYEQYF. In nucleotides, the CDR3 is TGCGCCAGCAGCTTGAGCGGAGGGAGCTCCTACGAGCAGTACTTC.